This TCR beta chain was captured by sequencing in a study of blood T cell repertoires in COVID-19. At the level of the study: Samples of COVID-19 (acute and convalescent) were obtained from the United States, Italy and Spain.

Some clones are missing from TCRdb's copy, which holds only in-frame ones; the method was immunoSEQ multiplex PCR. The data contain some 60,000 clones, over 80% of them singletons. Material: peripheral blood. The sequence derives from a woman aged 80 or older with acute or convalescent COVID-19.

The CDR3 here is CASSPQKYSNQPQHF. DNA for the CDR3: TGTGCCAGCTCACCTCAGAAATATAGCAATCAGCCCCAGCATTTT. The rearrangement joins TRBV18 to TRBJ1-5, with D unclear. The length of the CDR3 is 15 residues. The ends were cut back, 3 bases at V and 0 bases at J, with 9 bases in the middle. From germline, CDR1 is KGHSH and CDR2 LQKENI.